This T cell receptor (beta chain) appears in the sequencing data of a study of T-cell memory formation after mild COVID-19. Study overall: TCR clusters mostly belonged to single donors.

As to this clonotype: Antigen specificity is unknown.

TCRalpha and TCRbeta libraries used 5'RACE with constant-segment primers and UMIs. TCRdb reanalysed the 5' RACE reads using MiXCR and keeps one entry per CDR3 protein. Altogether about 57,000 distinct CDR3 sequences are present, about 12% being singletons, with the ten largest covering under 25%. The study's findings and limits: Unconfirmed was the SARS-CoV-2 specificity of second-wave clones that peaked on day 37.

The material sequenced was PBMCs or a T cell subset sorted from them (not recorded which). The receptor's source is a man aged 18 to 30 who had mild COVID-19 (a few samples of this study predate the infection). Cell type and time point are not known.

CDR3 sequence: CASSEVDRGYFHTQYF. CDR3 coding DNA: TGTGCCAGCAGTGAAGTTGACAGGGGGTATTTCCATACGCAGTATTTT. V usage is TRBV6-1 and J usage is TRBJ2-3; TRBD1 matches 9 bases. The CDR3 contains 16 residues. Germline CDR1 is MNHNS and CDR2 is SASEGT. The ends lost 1 base at V and 7 bases at J; junction bases unmatched: 9.